The 31 T cell receptor beta chains listed next were all sequenced from one sample in a study of blood T cells in healthy people across ages. A second about 6 to 11 cycle PCR used barcoded and J-beta primers. TCRdb re-called the 5' RACE reads with MiXCR, one entry per CDR3 protein. The sample has 1.5 million to 2 million distinct CDR3 sequences, approximately 28% seen once. Material for sequencing was blood. The origin of the receptors is a young woman in good health.

V gene TRBV2 combines with J gene TRBJ2-5, with TRBD1 identical over 12 bases. This CDR3 contains 16 residues. From germline, CDR1 is SNHLY and CDR2 FYNNEI. The trim removed 7 bases at V and 1 base at J, leaving 7 bases unmatched. This CDR3 reads CASTGDRGRIQETQYF. CDR3 coding DNA: TGTGCCAGCACAGGGGACAGGGGGCGAATCCAAGAGACCCAGTACTTC.

In this sample, this clonotype turned up many times. V and J are TRBV7-2 and TRBJ2-5; possible D gene TRBD2, 5 bases. Germline loops: CDR1 SGHTA, CDR2 FQGNSA. V was cut by 2 bases and J by 4 bases, with 8 bases left in between. CDR3 length equals 13 residues. CDR3 sequence (DNA): TGTGCCAGCAGCTTATCAAGCGGAGAGACCCAGTACTTC. It yields the protein CASSLSSGETQYF.

Note on this clonotype: Germline is not matched at one junction end, which may reflect a read error. V is TRBV15 and J is TRBJ1-5, with 10 bases matching TRBD1. Germline V gives CDR1 LNHNV, CDR2 YYDKDF (reference sequence). The CDR3 spans 18 residues. In nucleotides, the CDR3 is TGTGCCACCGGCAGAGATGGGGGGCGGACAGGGGGGCGTAAGCCCCAGCATTTT. This codes for CATGRDGGRTGGRKPQHF.

This clonotype was found many times. The gene calls are TRBV20-1 and TRBJ2-7; 7 bases map to TRBD1. Looked up from germline, CDR1 is DFQATT and CDR2 is SNEGSKA (reference sequence). With V trimmed by 6 bases and J by 2 bases, 4 bases remained unmatched. The CDR3 is made up of 12 amino acids. Here the CDR3 reads CSAPGTAYEQYF. The DNA of the CDR3 is TGCAGTGCCCCCGGGACAGCCTACGAGCAGTACTTC.

Points on this clonotype: The junction shows a germline mismatch at one end, possibly a read error. This chain links TRBV7-2 with TRBJ2-3; 11 bases map to TRBD2. CDR1 is SGHTA, CDR2 FQGNSA, per germline. This CDR3 is built from 15 residues. Written as DNA, the CDR3 is TGTGCCGGCAGCTCGACTAGCGGGACCCCCGGTACGCAGTATTTT. As protein: CAGSSTSGTPGTQYF.

This clonotype was found a few times. V gene TRBV6-5 combines with J gene TRBJ1-2, with D maybe TRBD1 (5 bases). V lost 6 bases to trimming and J lost 4 bases, with 12 bases between them. Germline V gene data show CDR1 as MNHEY and CDR2 as SVGAGI. CDR3 size: 13 residues. CDR3 region: CASSPWTPYGYTF. As DNA, the CDR3 is TGTGCCAGCAGCCCCTGGACACCCTATGGCTACACCTTC.

For this clonotype: This clone may be a read error of a much larger clone one base away. V and J are TRBV10-2 and TRBJ2-5; perhaps TRBD2 as D (5 bases). Trimming cost V 8 bases and J 11 bases, with 24 bases left between them. CDR1 and CDR2 (germline): WSHSY, SAAADI. The length of the CDR3 is 14 residues. DNA for the CDR3: TGCGCCAGCGGAGACACAAGGACCTCCGGGGAGCAGTACTTC. Translated: CASGDTRTSGEQYF.

This clonotype has more than one count but fewer than ten. V is TRBV28 and J is TRBJ2-7; TRBD1 or TRBD2 may be the D gene (6 bases each). Germline V CDR1 and CDR2: MDHEN, SYDVKM. The CDR3 is 13 residues long. The V gene lost 5 bases and the J gene lost 6 bases, with 14 bases spanning the gap. The CDR3 sequence: CASSPPRGGEQYF. The CDR3 DNA reads as TGTGCCAGCAGTCCCCCCAGGGGAGGCGAGCAGTACTTC.

Concerning this clonotype itself: One end of the junction is discordant with germline, which a read error may explain. The V gene is TRBV4-1, the J gene TRBJ2-3, with D possibly being TRBD2 (6 bases). Germline CDR1 and CDR2: MGHRA and YSYEKL. The CDR3 runs 15 residues. Here the CDR3 reads CASSLTRPPTDTPYF. Written as DNA, the CDR3 is TGCGCCAGCAGCCTGACTAGGCCTCCCACAGATACGCCGTATTTT.

In its sample, this clonotype was seen many times. The J gene is TRBJ1-2, the V gene TRBV11-1; tentative D call: TRBD1 (5 bases). Germline loops: CDR1 SGHAT, CDR2 FQDESV (reference sequence). The CDR3 extends over 13 amino acids. V lost 6 bases, J lost 4 bases, and 12 bases lay in between. The CDR3 here is CASRSRGGYGYTF. The DNA of the CDR3 is TGTGCCAGCAGATCAAGGGGCGGCTATGGCTACACCTTC.

V usage is TRBV4-1 and J usage is TRBJ1-2; the match to TRBD1 covers 7 bases. From germline, CDR1 is MGHRA and CDR2 YSYEKL. The CDR3 has 13 residues. Trimming removed 3 bases from V and 8 bases from J; junction bases left unmatched: 6. The CDR3 DNA reads TGCGCCAGCAGCCATCCCGGGACAGTCGGCTACACCTTC. It specifies CASSHPGTVGYTF.

This clonotype was observed a few times. V is TRBV3-1 and J is TRBJ2-3; 12 bases agree with TRBD2. Trimming took 5 bases from V and 1 from J; bases not matched to a gene: 10. Germline V gene lookup returns CDR1 LGHDT and CDR2 YNNKEL (reference sequence). This CDR3 is built from 18 residues. This CDR3 is CASSSGLAGNFGTDTQYF. The CDR3 DNA follows: TGTGCCAGCAGCTCTGGACTAGCGGGAAACTTCGGCACAGATACGCAGTATTTT.

This clonotype was observed many times. J is TRBJ2-3 and V is TRBV29-1, with a weak D call TRBD1 (6 bases). The ends were cut back, 7 bases at V and 5 bases at J, with 19 bases in the middle. Per germline, CDR1 SQVTM and CDR2 ANQGSEA. The CDR3 extends over 14 amino acids. CDR3 protein: CSAADGTFRDTQYF. The DNA of the CDR3 is TGCAGCGCCGCTGATGGGACATTCCGAGATACGCAGTATTTT.

This chain connects TRBV24-1 to TRBJ2-3; 7 nucleotides agree with TRBD1. This CDR3 has 13 residues. CDR1 is KGHDR and CDR2 is SFDVKD in the germline V gene. V shed 3 bases and J 8 bases; nucleotides not matched to a gene: 4. The CDR3 is CATSDTGVGTQYF. CDR3 bases: TGTGCCACCAGTGATACAGGGGTGGGTACGCAGTATTTT.

Remarks on this clonotype: One end of the junction does not line up with germline, which may come from a read error. V gene TRBV7-9 combines with J gene TRBJ1-2; TRBD1 matches at 7 bases. The CDR3 sequence is 12 residues long. Germline assignment: CDR1 SEHNR and CDR2 FQNEAQ (reference sequence). The DNA of the CDR3 is TGTGTCAGCGCGACAGGGAACTATGGCTACACCTTC. Protein sequence: CVSATGNYGYTF.

The chain links TRBV5-6 to TRBJ2-5, with D tentatively TRBD2 (6 bases). Germline lookup yields CDR1 SGHDT and CDR2 YYEEEE. V gave up 0 bases and J gave up 0 bases, with 24 bases separating them. This CDR3 spans 20 amino acids. CDR3 protein: CASSLAVGLKIREDQETQYF. The DNA for the CDR3 is TGTGCCAGCAGCTTGGCTGTCGGACTGAAGATAAGGGAGGACCAAGAGACCCAGTACTTC.

This clonotype showed up just a few times. The chain couples TRBV25-1 to TRBJ2-7, with D hard to call. The J call could be wrong; TRBJ2-5 is a better fit for the DNA end. The CDR3 is 13 residues long. Germline V lookup: CDR1 MGHDK, CDR2 SYGVNS. In DNA, the CDR3 is TGTGCCAGCAGTGAATGGGCTGTGGAGACCCAGTACTTC. Its translation is CASSEWAVETQYF.

This clonotype was found a few times. V usage is TRBV20-1 and J usage is TRBJ1-4, with a possible D match to TRBD1 (5 bases). The CDR3 contains 16 residues. Trimming stripped 0 bases from V and 8 bases from J, with 19 bases between. The V gene's germline CDR1 is DFQATT and CDR2 SNEGSKA (reference sequence). The DNA of the CDR3 is TGCAGTGCTAGAGATGATGACGGGACCGGGGGGGAAAAACTGTTTTTT. This sequence encodes CSARDDDGTGGEKLFF.

The V gene is TRBV29-1, the J gene TRBJ2-3, with D tentatively TRBD1 or TRBD2 (6 bases each). The length of the CDR3 is 13 residues. Germline CDR1 reads SQVTM; CDR2 reads ANQGSEA. Trimming pared 4 bases from V and 5 bases from J, leaving 13 bases between. CDR3 in amino acids: CSVGGAIGDTQYF. Written as DNA, the CDR3 is TGCAGCGTTGGGGGGGCGATAGGAGATACGCAGTATTTT.

This chain connects TRBV3-1 to TRBJ2-7; 9 bases match TRBD2. The germline V gene encodes CDR1 LGHDT and CDR2 YNNKEL (reference sequence). CDR3 length: 15 residues. With V trimmed by 6 bases and J by 3 bases, 9 bases remained unmatched. The CDR3 sequence: CASSQHPAGGYEQYF. CDR3 coding DNA: TGTGCCAGCAGTCAGCATCCAGCGGGAGGCTACGAGCAGTACTTC.

This clonotype was picked up a small number of times. The rearrangement joins TRBV12-3 or TRBV12-4 to TRBJ1-2, with 7 bases matching TRBD1. This CDR3 has 16 residues. Trimming at V came to 5 bases and at J to 3 bases, leaving 12 bases not matched to a gene. The CDR3 loop is CASSLRTGPRDYGYTF. CDR3 nucleotide sequence: TGTGCCAGCAGTCTGAGGACAGGCCCTAGAGACTATGGCTACACCTTC.

Only a few counts were recorded for this clonotype. The chain combines TRBV11-2 with TRBJ2-1; D may correspond to TRBD1 or TRBD2 (5 bases each). This CDR3 has 17 amino acids. CDR1 SGHAT and CDR2 FQNNGV come from the germline V gene. Between the trimmed V and J ends, which lost 3 bases and 10 bases, there was a span of 25 bases. The CDR3 loop is CASSLGTGGPQSEEQFF. CDR3 nucleotide sequence: TGTGCCAGCAGCTTGGGGACCGGTGGGCCACAATCGGAAGAGCAGTTCTTC.

The chain joins TRBV24-1 to TRBJ2-3, with unresolved D. The CDR3 spans 17 residues. In germline, CDR1 is KGHDR, CDR2 SFDVKD. Trimming took 9 bases from V and 2 from J, leaving 23 bases between them. The CDR3 sequence: CATRVGSRPLLTDTQYF. CDR3 nucleotide sequence: TGTGCCACCCGAGTAGGTTCGAGACCTCTTCTCACAGATACGCAGTATTTT.

A note on this clonotype: One junction end disagrees with the germline gene, perhaps due to a read error. The genes are TRBV20-1 and TRBJ2-7, with 8 positions matching TRBD1. This CDR3 region has 14 residues. From germline, CDR1 is DFQATT and CDR2 SNEGSKA (reference sequence). CDR3 bases: TGCAGTGCTGCCCCCGGACAGGGATCCTACAAGCAGTACTTC. Amino acid sequence: CSAAPGQGSYKQYF.

This clonotype has a handful of counts. The chain joins TRBV9 to TRBJ2-7, with 11 bases that match TRBD2. CDR3 length: 16 amino acids. V gave up 0 bases and J gave up 2 bases; unmatched junction bases: 4. CDR1 is SGDLS, CDR2 YYNGEE, per germline. This CDR3 reads CASSVGGTSGTYEQYF. The CDR3 DNA sequence: TGTGCCAGCAGCGTAGGTGGGACTAGCGGTACCTACGAGCAGTACTTC.

The rearrangement links TRBV12-3 or TRBV12-4 to TRBJ2-7, with D unclear. V dropped 5 bases and J dropped 6 bases, with 17 bases sitting between them. The CDR3 spans 14 residues. The CDR3 bases are TGTGCCAGCAGTCTTTCTGTTCGTCAGGCCGAGCAGTACTTC. It yields the protein CASSLSVRQAEQYF.

Only a few counts were recorded for this clonotype. The chain employs TRBV12-3 or TRBV12-4 and TRBJ2-1, with 7 nucleotides matching TRBD2. The trim removed 1 base at V and 12 bases at J, leaving 15 bases unmatched. This CDR3 contains 16 residues. CDR3 DNA sequence: TGTGCCAGCAGTTTAGTACCTAGCGGAGCGTTCTCCGGGCAGTTCTTC. Its protein is CASSLVPSGAFSGQFF.

The rearrangement uses TRBV28 and TRBJ2-2; D is perhaps TRBD2 (6 bases). This CDR3 has 14 amino acids. Germline CDR1 and CDR2: MDHEN and SYDVKM. With 3 bases removed from V and 3 bases from J, the gap between germline ends came to 8 bases. The CDR3 is CASSFPGDTGELFF. The CDR3 region has the DNA TGTGCCAGCAGTTTCCCGGGGGACACCGGGGAGCTGTTTTTT.

The rearrangement joins TRBV20-1 to TRBJ2-1, with D perhaps TRBD2 (5 bases). V lost 4 bases and J 9 bases, leaving 7 bases between the germline ends. The V gene's germline CDR1 is DFQATT and CDR2 SNEGSKA (reference sequence). The CDR3 is made up of 10 amino acids. CDR3 sequence reads: CSAMEAEQFF. The CDR3 DNA sequence: TGCAGTGCTATGGAGGCTGAGCAGTTCTTC.

This clonotype was detected only once. The chain couples TRBV2 to TRBJ2-6; D may be TRBD2 (5 bases). Germline loops: CDR1 SNHLY, CDR2 FYNNEI. Trimming stripped 6 bases from V and 1 base from J, with 13 bases between. CDR3 length equals 16 residues. The CDR3 DNA is TGTGCCAGCAGCGAAAACGGGGTATCTGGGGCCAACGTCCTGACTTTC. Protein product: CASSENGVSGANVLTF.

This clonotype was picked up a small number of times. A much larger clone lies one base from this, so it may be a read error. The chain uses TRBV3-1 and TRBJ2-5; D may be TRBD1 (6 bases). Germline values: CDR1 LGHDT, CDR2 YNNKEL (reference sequence). The V gene lost 2 bases and the J gene lost 4 bases, with 11 bases spanning the gap. This CDR3 is 14 amino acids long. For the CDR3, the DNA is TGTGCCAGCAGCCAACGGGGCAGGGGAGAGACCCAGTACTTC. Its translation: CASSQRGRGETQYF.